The clone carrying this TCR beta chain has just a few counts. Its antigen remains unidentified. TCRdb fed the 5' RACE reads into MiXCR, producing one record per CDR3 protein. The sample includes roughly 250,000 distinct CDR3 sequences, approximately 12% of them seen just once. The data were obtained in a study of T cells after yellow fever vaccination. Study results and caveats: CD4 and CD8 compartments shared a small share of clonotypes. The secondary response was weaker but peaked faster, day 5 versus 15.

Material: CD4+ T cells sorted from PBMCs, obtained 45 days after the yellow fever booster vaccination. This sequence was found in a man aged 25-45 years who received the YFV17D yellow fever vaccine.

The CDR3 protein is CASSDLAGEYNEQFF. CDR3 DNA sequence: TGTGCCAGCTCAGACCTAGCGGGCGAGTACAATGAGCAGTTCTTC. The chain is built from TRBV18 and TRBJ2-1; TRBD2 aligns across 8 bases. CDR3 size: 15 residues. CDR1 KGHSH and CDR2 LQKENI come from the germline V gene. V trimming: 5 bases; J trimming: 4 bases; junction bases outside the gene matches: 7.